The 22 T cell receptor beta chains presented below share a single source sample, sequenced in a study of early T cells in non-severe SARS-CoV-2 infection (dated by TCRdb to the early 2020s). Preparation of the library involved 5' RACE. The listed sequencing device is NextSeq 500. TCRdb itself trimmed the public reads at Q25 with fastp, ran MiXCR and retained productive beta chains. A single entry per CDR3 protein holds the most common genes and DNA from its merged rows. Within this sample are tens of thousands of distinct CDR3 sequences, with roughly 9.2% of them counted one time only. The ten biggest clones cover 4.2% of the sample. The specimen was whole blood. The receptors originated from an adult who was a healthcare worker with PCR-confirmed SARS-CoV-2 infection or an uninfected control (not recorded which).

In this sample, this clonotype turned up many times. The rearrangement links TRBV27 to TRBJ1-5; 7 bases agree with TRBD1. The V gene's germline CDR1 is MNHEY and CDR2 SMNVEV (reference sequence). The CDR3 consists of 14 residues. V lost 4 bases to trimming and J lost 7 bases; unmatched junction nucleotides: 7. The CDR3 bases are TGTGCCAGCAGTTCTCGACAGGGTACCCAGCCCCAGCATTTT. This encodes CASSSRQGTQPQHF.

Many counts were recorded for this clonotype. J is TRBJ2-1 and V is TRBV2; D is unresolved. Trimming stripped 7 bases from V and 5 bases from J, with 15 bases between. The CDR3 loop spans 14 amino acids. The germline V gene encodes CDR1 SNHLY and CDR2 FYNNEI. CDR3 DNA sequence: TGTGCCAGCACCTCCGGCGGCCCTGACAATGAGCAGTTCTTC. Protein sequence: CASTSGGPDNEQFF.

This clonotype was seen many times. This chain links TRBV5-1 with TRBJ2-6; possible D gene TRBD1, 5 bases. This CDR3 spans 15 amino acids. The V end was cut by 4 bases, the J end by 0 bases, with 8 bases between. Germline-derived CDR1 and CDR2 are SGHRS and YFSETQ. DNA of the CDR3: TGCGCCAGCAGCCTAGACAGCTCTGGGGCCAACGTCCTGACTTTC. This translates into CASSLDSSGANVLTF. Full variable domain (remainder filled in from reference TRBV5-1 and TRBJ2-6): KAGVTQTPRYLIKTRGQQVTLSCSPISGHRSVSWYQQTPGQGLQFLFEYFSETQRNKGNFPGRFSGRQFSNSRSEMNVSTLELGDSALYLCASSLDSSGANVLTFGAGSRLTVL.

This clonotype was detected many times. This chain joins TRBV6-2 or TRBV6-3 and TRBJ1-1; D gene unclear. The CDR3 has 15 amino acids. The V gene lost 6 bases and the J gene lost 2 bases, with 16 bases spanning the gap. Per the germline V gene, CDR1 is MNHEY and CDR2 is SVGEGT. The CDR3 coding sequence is TGTGCCAGCAGAGACTCGACAAGGGAAAACACTGAAGCTTTCTTT. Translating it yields CASRDSTRENTEAFF.

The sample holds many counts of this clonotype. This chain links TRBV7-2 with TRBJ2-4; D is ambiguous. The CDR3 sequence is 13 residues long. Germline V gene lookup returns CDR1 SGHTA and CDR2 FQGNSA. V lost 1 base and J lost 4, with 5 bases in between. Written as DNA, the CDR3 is TGTGCCAGCAGCTTAGATCAGAAAAACATTCAGTACTTC. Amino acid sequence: CASSLDQKNIQYF.

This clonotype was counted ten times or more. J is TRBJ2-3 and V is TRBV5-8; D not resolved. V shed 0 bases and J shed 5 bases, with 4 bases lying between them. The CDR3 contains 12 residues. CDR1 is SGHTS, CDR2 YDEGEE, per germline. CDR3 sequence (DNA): TGTGCCAGCAGCTTGGAAGGAGATACGCAGTATTTT. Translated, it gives CASSLEGDTQYF.

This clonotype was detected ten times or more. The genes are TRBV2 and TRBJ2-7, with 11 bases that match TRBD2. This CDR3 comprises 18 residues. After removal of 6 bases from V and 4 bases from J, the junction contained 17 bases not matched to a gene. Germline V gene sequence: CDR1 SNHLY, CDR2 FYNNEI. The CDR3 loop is CASRDPSGRTHRPYEQYF. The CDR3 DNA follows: TGTGCCAGCAGGGATCCTAGCGGGAGGACACACCGACCATACGAGCAGTACTTC.

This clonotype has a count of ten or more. CDR3 region: CATSTSAPISGNEQFF. CDR3 coding DNA: TGCGCCACCTCAACTAGCGCCCCCATAAGTGGCAATGAGCAGTTCTTC. The genes are TRBV10-1 and TRBJ2-1; 7 positions agree with TRBD2. V lost 10 bases and J lost 6; bases outside the gene matches: 18. This CDR3 has 16 residues. The germline gives CDR1 WNHNN, CDR2 SYGVQD (reference sequence).

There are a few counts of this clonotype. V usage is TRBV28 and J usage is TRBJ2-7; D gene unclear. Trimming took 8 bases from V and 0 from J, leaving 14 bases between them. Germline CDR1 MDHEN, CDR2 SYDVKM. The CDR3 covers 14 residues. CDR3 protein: CASGYGFSSYEQYF. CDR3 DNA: TGTGCCAGCGGCTATGGCTTCTCCTCCTACGAGCAGTACTTC.

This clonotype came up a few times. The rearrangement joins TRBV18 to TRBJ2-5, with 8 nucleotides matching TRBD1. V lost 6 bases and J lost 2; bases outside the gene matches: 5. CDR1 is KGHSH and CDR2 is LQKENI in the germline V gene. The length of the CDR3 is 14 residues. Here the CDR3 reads CASSPDRGQETQYF. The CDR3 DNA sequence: TGTGCCAGCTCCCCTGACAGGGGACAAGAGACCCAGTACTTC.

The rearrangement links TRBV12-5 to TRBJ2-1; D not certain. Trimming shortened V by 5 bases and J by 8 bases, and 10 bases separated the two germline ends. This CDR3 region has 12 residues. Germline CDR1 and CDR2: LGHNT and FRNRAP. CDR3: CASGRRDDEQFF. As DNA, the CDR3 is TGTGCTAGTGGTCGACGAGACGATGAGCAGTTCTTC.

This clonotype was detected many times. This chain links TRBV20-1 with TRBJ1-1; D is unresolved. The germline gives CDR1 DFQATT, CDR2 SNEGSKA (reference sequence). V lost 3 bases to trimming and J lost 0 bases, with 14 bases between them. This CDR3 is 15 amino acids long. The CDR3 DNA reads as TGCAGTGCTAGGAAACCGAGGAAGATGAACACTGAAGCTTTCTTT. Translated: CSARKPRKMNTEAFF.

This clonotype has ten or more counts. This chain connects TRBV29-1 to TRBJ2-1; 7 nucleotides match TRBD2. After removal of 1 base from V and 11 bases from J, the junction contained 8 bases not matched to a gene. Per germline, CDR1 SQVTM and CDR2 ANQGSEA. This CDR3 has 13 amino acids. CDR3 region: CSVEAPGGGKQFF. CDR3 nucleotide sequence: TGCAGCGTTGAAGCTCCTGGGGGAGGGAAGCAGTTCTTC.

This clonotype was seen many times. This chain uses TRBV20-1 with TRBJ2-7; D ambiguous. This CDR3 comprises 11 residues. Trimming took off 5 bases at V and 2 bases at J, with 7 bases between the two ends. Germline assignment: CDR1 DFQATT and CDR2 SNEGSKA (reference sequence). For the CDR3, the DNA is TGCAGTGCTCGAACTACCTACGAGCAGTACTTC. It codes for CSARTTYEQYF.

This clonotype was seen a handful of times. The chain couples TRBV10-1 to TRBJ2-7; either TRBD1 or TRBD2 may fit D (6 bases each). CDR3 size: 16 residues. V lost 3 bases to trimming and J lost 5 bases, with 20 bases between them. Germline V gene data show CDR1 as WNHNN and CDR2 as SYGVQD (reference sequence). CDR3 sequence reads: CASSDYGGRKDHEQYF. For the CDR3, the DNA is TGCGCCAGCAGTGACTACGGGGGCAGGAAAGACCACGAGCAGTACTTC.

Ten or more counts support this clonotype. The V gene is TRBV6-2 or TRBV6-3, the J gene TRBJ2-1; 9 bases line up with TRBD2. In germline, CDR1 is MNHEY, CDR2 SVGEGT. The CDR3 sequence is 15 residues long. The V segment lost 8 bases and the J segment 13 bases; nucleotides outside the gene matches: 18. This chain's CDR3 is CASRGTQISGRIQFF. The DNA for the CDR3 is TGTGCCAGCCGGGGGACCCAGATTAGCGGGAGAATCCAGTTCTTC.

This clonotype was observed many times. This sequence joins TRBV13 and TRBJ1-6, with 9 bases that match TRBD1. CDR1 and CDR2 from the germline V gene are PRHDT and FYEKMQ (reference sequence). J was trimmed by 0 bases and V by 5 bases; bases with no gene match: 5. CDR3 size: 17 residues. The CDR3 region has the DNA TGTGCCAGCAGCCGACCGACAGGGGGCTCCTATAATTCACCCCTCCACTTT. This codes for CASSRPTGGSYNSPLHF.

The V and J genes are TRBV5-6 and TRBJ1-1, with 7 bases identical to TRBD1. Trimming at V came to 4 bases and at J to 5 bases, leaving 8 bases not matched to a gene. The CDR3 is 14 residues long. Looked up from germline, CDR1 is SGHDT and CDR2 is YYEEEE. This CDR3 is CASSLQGGTTEAFF. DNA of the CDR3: TGTGCCAGCAGCCTCCAGGGGGGCACGACTGAAGCTTTCTTT.

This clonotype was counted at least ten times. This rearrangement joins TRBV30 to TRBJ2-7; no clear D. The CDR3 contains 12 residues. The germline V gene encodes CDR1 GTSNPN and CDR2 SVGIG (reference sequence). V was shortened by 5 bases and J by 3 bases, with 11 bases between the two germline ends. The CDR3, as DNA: TGTGCCTGGGCGTCCTCGGACTACGAGCAGTACTTC. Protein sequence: CAWASSDYEQYF.

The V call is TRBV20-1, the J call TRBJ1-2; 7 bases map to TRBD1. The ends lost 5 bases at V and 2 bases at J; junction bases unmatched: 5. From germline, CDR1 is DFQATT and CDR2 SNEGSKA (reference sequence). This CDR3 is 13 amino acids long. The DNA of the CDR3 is TGCAGTGCTGTCCGGGACAGCAACTATGGCTACACCTTC. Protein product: CSAVRDSNYGYTF.

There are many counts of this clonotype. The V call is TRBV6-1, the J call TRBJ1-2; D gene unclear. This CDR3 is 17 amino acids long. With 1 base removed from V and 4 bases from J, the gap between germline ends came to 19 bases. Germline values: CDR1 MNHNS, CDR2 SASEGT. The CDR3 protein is CASSEDIGRAFLYGYTF. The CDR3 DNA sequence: TGTGCCAGCAGTGAAGATATAGGGCGGGCGTTTCTCTATGGCTACACCTTC.

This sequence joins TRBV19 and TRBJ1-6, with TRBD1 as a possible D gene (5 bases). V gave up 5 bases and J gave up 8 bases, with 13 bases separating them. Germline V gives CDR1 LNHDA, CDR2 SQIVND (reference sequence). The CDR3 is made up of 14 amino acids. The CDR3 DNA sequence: TGTGCCAGTAGTCCCGGGACGGCATATTCACCCCTCCACTTT. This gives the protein CASSPGTAYSPLHF.